This TCR beta chain appears in the sequencing data of a study of blood T cell repertoires in COVID-19 (TCRdb year 2020). Context from the whole study: Samples from collaborators originated in the United States, Italy and Spain and spanned both the acute and convalescent phases of COVID-19. The repertoires were released in a freely available public database intended as a resource for research on the immune response to SARS-CoV-2. The prospective study material was composed of cDNA or gDNA derived from T cells, B-cell-depleted T cells, or PBMCs. Sample metadata almost always included a de-identified subject ID, COVID-19 status, age in years and sex. The dataset comprised deeply sampled blood TCRbeta repertoires from subjects exposed to, actively infected with, or recovered from COVID-19. Where available, HLA class I and class II types were taken from metadata supplied by the sample provider and were not determined by assay-based typing. Samples were obtained from the ongoing ImmuneRACE study (first 160 participants) and from over 1,000 subjects provided by 6 global collaborators.

The germline V end is reduced by 1 base and the J end by 4 bases; junction bases left unmatched: 9. Reading from cysteine to phenylalanine, the CDR3 counts 16 amino acids. Of all the DNA, just the CDR3 is kept, 48 bases in frame from base 1. CDR1 and CDR2, per the germline V gene, are MGHRA and YSYEKL. Each collaborating institution followed its own protocols to collect whole blood in K2EDTA tubes. Collaborator samples were shipped for TCRbeta analysis as frozen whole blood, isolated PBMCs, or DNA extracted from either sample type. TCRbeta CDR3 regions were amplified from genomic DNA by means of the immunoSEQ Assay, a bias-controlled multiplex PCR. As for how the authors treated the data: Within the assay, amplification of reference gene primers was used to estimate how many nucleated cells each sample contained. To quantify the absolute abundance of each unique TCRbeta CDR3 rearrangement, sequence reads were collapsed and filtered. For each sample, productive Simpson clonality was calculated as the square root of Simpson's diversity index over productive rearrangements. In TCRdb, the immuneACCESS table is reduced to in-frame sequences with V and J assigned. These tables do not hold every clone; where another copy was compared, an unresolved V gene accounts for under half, and the others remain unexplained. V, J and clone size reflect that table, while D and trimming were determined from the DNA. For this sample there are roughly 100,000 clones; around 74% appear just once. The ten largest clones take up approximately 19% of the sample.

Overall study outcomes, separate from this receptor: The quantity of clinical and demographic metadata differed by source and by participant and was supplied without curation.

Comment on this clone: Its antigen is currently not known. Base-call qualities are not available, and no considerably larger clone is one nucleotide away.

This TCR was sampled from a woman in her 70s with acute or convalescent COVID-19. The rearranged segments are TRBV4-1 and TRBJ1-2, with TRBD1 matching 7 junction bases. The sequenced sample was peripheral blood. For the CDR3, the sequence is CASSQAKAGGTYGYTF. The bases read TGCGCCAGCAGCCAAGCCAAAGCAGGGGGAACCTATGGCTACACCTTC.